The following is a TCR beta chain sequence with its context. Its antigen is not yet known. Base qualities were left out, and no much larger clone turns up one base away. At one collaborating source in Seattle, patients were enrolled during active infection and were followed longitudinally through the course of disease. The collaborating institutions used their own protocols to collect whole blood in K2EDTA tubes. For TCRbeta analysis, collaborators shipped samples as frozen whole blood, isolated PBMCs, or DNA extracted from either of those sample types. TCRbeta CDR3 regions were amplified from genomic DNA by means of the immunoSEQ Assay, a bias-controlled multiplex PCR. The paper's data handling went like this. The number of nucleated cells in each sample was estimated from the amplification of reference gene primers within the assay. To quantify the absolute abundance of each unique TCRbeta CDR3 rearrangement, sequence reads were collapsed and filtered. For each sample, productive Simpson clonality was calculated as the square root of Simpson's diversity index over productive rearrangements. TCRdb's version of the immuneACCESS table is confined to in-frame rearrangements and falls short of the full clone set. An unresolved V gene accounts for under half of the shortfall where checked; the remainder is of unknown origin. Clone size and the V and J calls come from that table; the DNA yielded D and trimming. Here the sample has under 200,000 clones; around nine tenths occur a single time. The top ten hold less than 0.7% of the sample.

The data originate from a study of blood T cell repertoires in COVID-19 (dated by TCRdb to about 2020). Background for the entire study: The collaborator samples originated in the United States, Italy and Spain and spanned the acute and convalescent phases of COVID-19. The prospective study material was composed of cDNA or gDNA derived from T cells, B-cell-depleted T cells, or PBMCs. Subjects who had been exposed to COVID-19, were actively infected with it, or had recovered from it provided the deeply sampled blood TCRbeta repertoires that made up the dataset. The repertoires were released in a freely available public database intended as a resource for research on the immune response to SARS-CoV-2. Samples were obtained from the ongoing ImmuneRACE study (first 160 participants) and from some 1,200 subjects provided by 6 global collaborators. Sample metadata almost always included a de-identified subject ID, COVID-19 status, age in years and sex. HLA class I and class II types, where available, came from metadata supplied by the sample provider rather than from assay-based typing. The paper's findings and limits, for the study overall: The amount of clinical and demographic metadata varied by source and participant and was provided uncurated.

The source of this sequence is a man aged 55 to 69 with COVID-19, enrolled during active disease. The sample comprised peripheral blood.

CDR3 reads: CASRTGQTSNEKLFF. The nucleotide sequence reads as follows: TGTGCCAGCAGGACCGGACAGACCTCTAATGAAAAACTGTTTTTT. In this chain, TRBV6-5 is recombined with TRBJ1-4, with a tentative D gene TRBD1 over 6 matching bases. Taken from cysteine to phenylalanine, the CDR3 has 15 residues. Kept here is only the CDR3 DNA, which spans 45 bases and is read in frame from base 1. Based on the germline V gene, the CDR1 and CDR2 sequences are MNHEY and SVGAGI. Deletion took 6 bases off V and 3 bases off J, with a span of 14 bases between the germline ends.